Shown below are 20 T cell receptor beta chains from a single sample sequenced in a study of T cell repertoires in cytomegalovirus infection. These receptors' antigens are unknown. TCRdb fed the reads into MiXCR, producing one record per CDR3 protein. This sample has 250,000 to 400,000 distinct CDR3 sequences; about 25% occur once, and the top ten carry roughly 15%. The specimen was cultured PBMCs, collected from culture after CMV antigen stimulation. These receptor sequences come from a human donor in good health (CMV status not recorded). Some clones in this sample may be carry-over from other donors' samples.

The chain joins TRBV20-1 to TRBJ2-2; 11 nucleotides align to TRBD2. Looked up from germline, CDR1 is DFQATT and CDR2 is SNEGSKA (reference sequence). V was clipped by 5 bases and J by 4 bases; unmatched bases: 3. The CDR3 consists of 14 residues. The CDR3 spells CSAVGTSGTGELFF. CDR3 coding DNA: TGCAGTGCTGTCGGGACTAGCGGCACCGGGGAGCTGTTTTTT.

The chain recombines TRBV6-5 with TRBJ1-2, with D perhaps TRBD1 (6 bases). The germline CDR1 and CDR2 sequences are MNHEY and SVGAGI. Trimming shortened V by 6 bases and J by 8 bases, and 16 bases separated the two germline ends. The CDR3 has 13 residues. CDR3 in DNA: TGTGCCAGCAGCTTCAGGGGAGGGCAGGGCTACACCTTC. It is translated as CASSFRGGQGYTF.

This clonotype was picked up a small number of times. The J gene is TRBJ2-1, the V gene TRBV28; D might be TRBD2 (6 bases). Trimming left V 5 bases short and J 0 bases short, with 14 bases between. Looked up from germline, CDR1 is MDHEN and CDR2 is SYDVKM. This CDR3 has 16 amino acids. CDR3 nucleotides: TGTGCCAGCAGTCGGGGACTTTTTTCCTCCTACAATGAGCAGTTCTTC. It yields the protein CASSRGLFSSYNEQFF.

This chain uses TRBV13 with TRBJ2-7; D tentatively fits TRBD1 or TRBD2 (6 bases each). The CDR3 totals 15 residues. V gave up 2 bases and J gave up 5 bases, with 16 bases separating them. Germline V gene lookup returns CDR1 PRHDT and CDR2 FYEKMQ (reference sequence). The CDR3 reads CASSLRPGAPDEQYF. Written as DNA, the CDR3 is TGTGCCAGCAGCTTAAGACCGGGGGCGCCCGACGAGCAGTACTTC.

This clonotype was seen more than once but under ten times. CDR3 DNA: TGCGCCAGCAGCCTTAACCCCGGGACAGGGACCTACGAGCAGTACTTC. It translates to CASSLNPGTGTYEQYF. The chain joins TRBV4-3 to TRBJ2-7, with 9 bases lining up with TRBD1. J lost 2 bases, V lost 4 bases, and 9 bases had no gene match. Germline lookup yields CDR1 LGHNA and CDR2 YSLEER. The CDR3 length is 16 residues.

The rearrangement uses TRBV12-3 or TRBV12-4 and TRBJ2-1; 13 bases are a match to TRBD2. There are 15 residues in the CDR3. With 5 bases clipped from V and 8 bases from J, the junction kept 6 bases outside the gene matches. The CDR3 sequence is CASSRTSGSLDEQFF. The CDR3 DNA follows: TGTGCCAGCAGTCGGACTAGCGGGAGCCTCGATGAGCAGTTCTTC.

This clonotype came up a few times. V gene TRBV10-3 combines with J gene TRBJ2-2, with 10 positions matching TRBD2. Trimming cost V 8 bases and J 4 bases; bases outside gene matches: 4. This CDR3 region has 14 residues. Germline CDR1 is ENHRY and CDR2 is SYGVKD. CDR3 sequence: CAIRAGGGTGELFF. DNA of the CDR3: TGTGCCATCCGAGCGGGAGGGGGCACCGGGGAGCTGTTTTTT.

A few counts support this clonotype. The genes are TRBV4-2 and TRBJ2-5; D possibly corresponds to TRBD2 (6 bases). The germline gives CDR1 LGHNA, CDR2 YNFKEQ. CDR3 length: 14 residues. Trimming shortened V by 4 bases and J by 5 bases, and 14 bases separated the two germline ends. The CDR3 DNA sequence: TGTGCCAGCAGCCCGGACTATTACGTGGAGACCCAGTACTTC. Residues: CASSPDYYVETQYF.

The sample holds one count of this clonotype. The chain recombines TRBV29-1 with TRBJ2-5; D remains ambiguous. The V and J ends lost 1 base and 5 bases respectively, with 11 bases between them. The CDR3 runs 13 residues. Germline V gives CDR1 SQVTM, CDR2 ANQGSEA. The CDR3 DNA reads TGCAGCGTTGAAGCCCTCGTAGGGGAGACCCAGTACTTC. Its translation: CSVEALVGETQYF.

This clonotype has more than one count but fewer than ten. CDR3 DNA: TGTGCCAGTAGTTGGGGTTGGTCAAATAGCAATCAGCCCCAGCATTTT. As protein: CASSWGWSNSNQPQHF. The chain employs TRBV19 and TRBJ1-5, with D unresolved. This CDR3 comprises 16 residues. The germline gives CDR1 LNHDA, CDR2 SQIVND (reference sequence). Trimming removed 5 bases at V and 0 bases at J, with 14 bases between.

There are a few counts of this clonotype. The gene calls are TRBV19 and TRBJ2-1, with D perhaps TRBD2 (5 bases). V was pared by 4 bases and J by 8 bases, with 15 bases between. Germline CDR1 and CDR2: LNHDA and SQIVND (reference sequence). CDR3 length: 14 amino acids. The CDR3 sequence is CASSTRPRGDEQFF. CDR3 sequence (DNA): TGTGCCAGTAGTACCCGGCCCCGGGGTGATGAGCAGTTCTTC. The whole variable domain, filled in from reference TRBV19 and TRBJ2-1, reads DGGITQSPKYLFRKEGQNVTLSCEQNLNHDAMYWYRQDPGQGLRLIYYSQIVNDFQKGDIAEGYSVSREKKESFPLTVTSAQKNPTAFYLCASSTRPRGDEQFFGPGTRLTVL.

This chain uses TRBV6-6 with TRBJ2-1; D is unresolved. V dropped 2 bases and J dropped 7 bases, with 3 bases sitting between them. Germline lookup yields CDR1 MNHNY and CDR2 SVGAGI (reference sequence). This CDR3 is 11 amino acids long. The CDR3 spells CASSYRNEQFF. The CDR3, as DNA: TGTGCCAGCAGTTACCGGAATGAGCAGTTCTTC.

The sample holds a few counts of this clonotype. The V call is TRBV20-1, the J call TRBJ2-7; D gene unclear. Germline values: CDR1 DFQATT, CDR2 SNEGSKA (reference sequence). V lost 6 bases and J lost 0, with 15 bases in between. The CDR3 is 14 residues long. As DNA, the CDR3 is TGCAGTGCCAGTGCCTCCCAGAGCTCCTACGAGCAGTACTTC. It is translated as CSASASQSSYEQYF.

This chain links TRBV5-6 with TRBJ1-3, with D tentatively TRBD1 (6 bases). Per the germline V gene, CDR1 is SGHDT and CDR2 is YYEEEE. The CDR3 sequence is 15 residues long. Trimming removed 4 bases from V and 2 bases from J, with 13 bases in between. In DNA, the CDR3 is TGTGCCAGCAGCCTACTAGGGGGAGCTGGAAACACCATATATTTT. The encoded protein is CASSLLGGAGNTIYF.

This clonotype was recorded at least ten times. The chain has TRBV7-9 and TRBJ1-2; no firm D call. The CDR3 extends over 14 amino acids. The V gene's germline CDR1 is SEHNR and CDR2 FQNEAQ (reference sequence). V lost 2 bases to trimming and J lost 2 bases, with 9 bases between them. The CDR3 is CASSLSYGNYGYTF. The CDR3 DNA reads TGTGCCAGCAGCTTATCGTACGGAAACTATGGCTACACCTTC.

This sequence joins TRBV20-1 and TRBJ2-3; D gene unclear. The germline CDR1 and CDR2 sequences are DFQATT and SNEGSKA (reference sequence). The CDR3 has 11 residues. V lost 5 bases and J 4 bases, leaving 7 bases between the germline ends. The CDR3 DNA reads TGCAGTGCTTACAAGGCAGATACGCAGTATTTT. Translation gives CSAYKADTQYF.

This clonotype was seen once. The chain has TRBV19 and TRBJ2-3; tentative D call: TRBD2 (5 bases). Germline-derived CDR1 and CDR2 are LNHDA and SQIVND (reference sequence). The length of the CDR3 is 15 residues. Deletions cut 3 bases from V and 4 bases from J, with 14 bases between. In nucleotides, the CDR3 is TGTGCCAGTAGTATCACACATGGACTCGCAGATACGCAGTATTTT. Translation: CASSITHGLADTQYF.

Concerning this clonotype itself: An end of the junction differs from the germline gene, which may be a read error. The chain joins TRBV20-1 to TRBJ2-3, with TRBD2 matching over 10 bases. This CDR3 has 15 amino acids. Germline CDR1 reads DFQATT; CDR2 reads SNEGSKA (reference sequence). The CDR3 reads CGVTSGSSSTDTQYF. CDR3 sequence (DNA): TGTGGGGTGACTAGCGGGTCCTCTAGCACAGATACGCAGTATTTT.

V usage is TRBV19 and J usage is TRBJ2-1; 10 bases are shared with TRBD2. In germline, CDR1 is LNHDA, CDR2 SQIVND (reference sequence). Losses at the gene ends were 3 bases for V and 6 bases for J; bases not matched to a gene: 5. The CDR3 is 15 amino acids. The CDR3 DNA sequence: TGTGCCAGTAGTATCGAACTAGCGGGACTCAATGAGCAGTTCTTC. Translation gives CASSIELAGLNEQFF.

The chain carries TRBV4-1 and TRBJ1-1; 9 nucleotides agree with TRBD1. Per the germline V gene, CDR1 is MGHRA and CDR2 is YSYEKL. The CDR3 has 13 amino acids. V lost 3 bases and J lost 7; bases outside the gene matches: 3. The CDR3, as DNA: TGCGCCAGCAGCCACTTGGGACAGGGTGAAGCTTTCTTT. It is translated as CASSHLGQGEAFF.